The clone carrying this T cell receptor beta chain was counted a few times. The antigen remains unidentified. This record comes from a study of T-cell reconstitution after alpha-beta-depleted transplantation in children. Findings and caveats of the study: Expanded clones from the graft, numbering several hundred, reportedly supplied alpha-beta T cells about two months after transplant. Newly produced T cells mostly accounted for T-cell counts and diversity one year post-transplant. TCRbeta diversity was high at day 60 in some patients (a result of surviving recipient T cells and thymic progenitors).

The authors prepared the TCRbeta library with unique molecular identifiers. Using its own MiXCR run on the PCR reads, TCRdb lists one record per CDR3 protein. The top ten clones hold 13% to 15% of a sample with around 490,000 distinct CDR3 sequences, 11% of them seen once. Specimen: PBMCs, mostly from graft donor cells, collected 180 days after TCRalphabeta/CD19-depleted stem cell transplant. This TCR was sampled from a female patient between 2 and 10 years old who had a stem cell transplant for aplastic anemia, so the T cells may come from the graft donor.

CDR3 sequence: CASSFFETGWTGELFF. CDR3 in DNA: TGTGCCAGCAGTTTCTTCGAGACAGGGTGGACCGGGGAGCTGTTTTTT. The V and J genes are TRBV6-5 and TRBJ2-2; TRBD1 matches 7 bases. The length of the CDR3 is 16 residues. Per germline, CDR1 MNHEY and CDR2 SVGAGI. V trimming: 4 bases; J trimming: 5 bases; junction bases outside the gene matches: 10.